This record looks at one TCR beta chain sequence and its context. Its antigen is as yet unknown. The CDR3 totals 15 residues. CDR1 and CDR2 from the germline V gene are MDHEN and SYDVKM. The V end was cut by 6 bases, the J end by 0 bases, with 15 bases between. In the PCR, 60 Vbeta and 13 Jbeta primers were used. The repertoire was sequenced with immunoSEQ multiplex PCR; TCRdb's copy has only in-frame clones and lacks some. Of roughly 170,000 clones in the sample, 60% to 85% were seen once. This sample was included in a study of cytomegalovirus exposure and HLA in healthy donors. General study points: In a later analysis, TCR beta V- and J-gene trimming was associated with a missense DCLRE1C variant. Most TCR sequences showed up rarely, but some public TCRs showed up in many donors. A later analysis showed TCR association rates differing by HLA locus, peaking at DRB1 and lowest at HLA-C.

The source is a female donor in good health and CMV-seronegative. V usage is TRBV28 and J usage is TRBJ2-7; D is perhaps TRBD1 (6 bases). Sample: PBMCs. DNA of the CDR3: TGTGCCAGCAGAAAAGACCGGGACAACTCCTACGAGCAGTACTTC. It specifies CASRKDRDNSYEQYF. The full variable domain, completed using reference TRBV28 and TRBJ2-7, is DVKVTQSSRYLVKRTGEKVFLECVQDMDHENMFWYRQDPGLGLRLIYFSYDVKMKEKGDIPEGYSVSREKKERFSLILESASTNQTSMYLCASRKDRDNSYEQYFGPGTRLTVT.